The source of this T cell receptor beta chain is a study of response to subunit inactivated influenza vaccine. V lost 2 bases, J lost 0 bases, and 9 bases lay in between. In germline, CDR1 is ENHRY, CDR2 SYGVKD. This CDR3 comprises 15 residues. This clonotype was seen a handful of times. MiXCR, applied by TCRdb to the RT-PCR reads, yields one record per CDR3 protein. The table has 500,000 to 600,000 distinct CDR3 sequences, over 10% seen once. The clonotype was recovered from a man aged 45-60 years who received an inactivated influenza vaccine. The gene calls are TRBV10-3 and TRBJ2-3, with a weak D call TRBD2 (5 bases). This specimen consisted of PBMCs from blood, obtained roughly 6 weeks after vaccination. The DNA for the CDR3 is TGTGCCATCAGTGAGGGAGGAGTTAGCACAGATACGCAGTATTTT. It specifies CAISEGGVSTDTQYF.